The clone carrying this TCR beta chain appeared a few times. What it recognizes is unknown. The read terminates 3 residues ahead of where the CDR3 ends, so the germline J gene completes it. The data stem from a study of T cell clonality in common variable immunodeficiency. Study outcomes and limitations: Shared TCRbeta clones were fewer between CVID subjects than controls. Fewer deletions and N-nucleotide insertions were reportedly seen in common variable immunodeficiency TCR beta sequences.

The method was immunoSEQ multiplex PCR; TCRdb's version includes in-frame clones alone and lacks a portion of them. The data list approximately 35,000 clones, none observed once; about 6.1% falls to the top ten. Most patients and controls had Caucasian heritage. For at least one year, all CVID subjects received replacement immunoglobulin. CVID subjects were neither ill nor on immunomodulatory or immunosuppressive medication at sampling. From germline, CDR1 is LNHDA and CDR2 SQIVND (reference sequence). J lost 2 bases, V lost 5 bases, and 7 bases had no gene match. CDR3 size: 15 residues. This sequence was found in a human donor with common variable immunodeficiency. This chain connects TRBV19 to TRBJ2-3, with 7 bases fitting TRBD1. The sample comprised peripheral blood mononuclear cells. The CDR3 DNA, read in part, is TGTGCCAGTAGTTTCTACAGGGGCTCCACAGATACG. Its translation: CASSFYRGSTDT. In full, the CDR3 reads CASSFYRGSTDTQYF.